This entry concerns a single T cell receptor (beta chain). Its antigen is still unknown. Germline lookup yields CDR1 MGHDK and CDR2 SYGVNS. V was clipped by 6 bases and J by 5 bases, with 14 bases between them. The CDR3 sequence is 14 residues long. This sample stems from a study of T cell repertoires in cytomegalovirus infection. Study information: Selected CMV epitopes included recently identified HLA-C-restricted ones as well as well-studied HLA-B-restricted ones. It was the public TCR beta signatures that indicated both CMV infection and matching HLA type. Overall study findings and caveats: Of the TCR beta families, the public ones yielded a cumulative frequency that identified carriers of CMV plus the relevant HLA. The ex vivo response was dominated by HLA-C-restricted CMV-specific TCR beta clonotypes.

TCRdb used MiXCR to reprocess the reads, holding one entry per CDR3 protein. The table includes around 500,000 distinct CDR3 sequences, about 44% detected once. The sequencing used cultured PBMCs, collected from culture after CMV antigen stimulation. This TCR was sampled from a human donor in good health (CMV status not recorded). Some clones in this sample may be carry-over from other donors' samples. V gene TRBV25-1 combines with J gene TRBJ1-5; D is unresolved. DNA of the CDR3: TGTGCCAGCAGCCAAGATGGGAGTTATCAGCCCCAGCATTTT. Protein: CASSQDGSYQPQHF.